Described below is a single T cell receptor beta chain sequence and its context. Trimming took off 3 bases at V and 7 bases at J, with 4 bases between the two ends. Germline CDR1 and CDR2: GTSNPN and SVGIG (reference sequence). The CDR3 loop spans 10 amino acids. The data were taken from a study of T-cell reconstitution after alpha-beta-depleted transplantation in children. Preparing the TCRbeta library involved the use of unique molecular identifiers. One entry per CDR3 protein, called by TCRdb with MiXCR from the PCR reads. The top ten clones hold over 3% of a sample with 450,000 to 600,000 distinct CDR3 sequences, roughly 18% of them seen once.

The J gene is TRBJ2-1, the V gene TRBV30, with no clear D. The receptor was derived from a human donor who donated a stem cell graft to a child with acute lymphoblastic leukemia. This specimen consisted of PBMCs from the stem cell graft donor, obtained from the stem cell graft. The CDR3, as DNA: TGTGCCTGGAGGGAGAATGAGCAGTTCTTC. This encodes CAWRENEQFF.